What follows are 20 T cell receptor beta chains derived from one specimen sequenced in a study of OX40 agonist ivuxolimab in advanced cancers. Produced via immunoSEQ multiplex PCR; TCRdb's table is partial and in-frame only. The sample contains 31,000 or so clones, just over 90% of which appear only once. The sample was CD4+ or CD8+ T cells sorted from blood, taken in a trial of the OX40 agonist ivuxolimab. The source of these receptors is an adult with an advanced solid tumor such as melanoma, head and neck, liver or kidney cancer.

J is TRBJ1-5 and V is TRBV6-6; D is uncertain. The CDR3 runs 14 residues. The V and J ends lost 2 bases and 5 bases respectively, with 10 bases between them. Germline V gene sequence: CDR1 MNHNY, CDR2 SVGAGI (reference sequence). CDR3 in DNA: TGTGCCAGCAGTTACGAGTCGATGGATCAGCCCCAGCATTTT. Its translation is CASSYESMDQPQHF.

The chain is built from TRBV7-6 and TRBJ2-3; 7 nucleotides match TRBD2. Per germline, CDR1 SGHVS and CDR2 FNYEAQ. The CDR3 covers 17 residues. The trim removed 6 bases at V and 2 bases at J, leaving 14 bases unmatched. The CDR3 sequence: CASSRSGLEPHTDTQYF. The DNA of the CDR3 is TGTGCCAGCAGTCGGTCCGGACTAGAACCGCACACAGATACGCAGTATTTT.

The chain joins TRBV6-4 to TRBJ2-7; 14 nucleotides match TRBD2. The CDR3 sequence is 17 residues long. CDR1 and CDR2 (germline): MRHNA, SNTAGT. With 4 bases clipped from V and 4 bases from J, the junction kept 9 bases outside the gene matches. CDR3 coding DNA: TGTGCCAGCAGTGGCTCCGGGACTAGCGGGGGCATATACGAGCAGTACGTC. It specifies CASSGSGTSGGIYEQYV.

This rearrangement joins TRBV7-9 to TRBJ2-7, with 10 bases aligning to TRBD2. Per the germline V gene, CDR1 is SEHNR and CDR2 is FQNEAQ (reference sequence). Germline trimming cut 1 base from V and 5 bases from J; bases unmatched to any gene: 5. The CDR3 is 15 residues long. CDR3 residues: CASSLVSSGSHEQYF. DNA for the CDR3: TGTGCCAGCAGCTTAGTTTCTAGCGGGAGCCACGAGCAGTACTTC.

The chain recombines TRBV29-1 with TRBJ1-2, with TRBD1 matching over 8 bases. Germline lookup yields CDR1 SQVTM and CDR2 ANQGSEA. Losses at the gene ends were 8 bases for V and 7 bases for J; bases not matched to a gene: 15. This CDR3 has 14 residues. The CDR3 here is CSSLGDQGALGYTF. Written as DNA, the CDR3 is TGCAGCTCGTTGGGGGATCAGGGGGCGCTTGGCTACACCTTC.

The chain combines TRBV15 with TRBJ1-1; D is unclear. The CDR3 length is 14 residues. Deletions cut 3 bases from V and 1 base from J, with 9 bases between. Germline values: CDR1 LNHNV, CDR2 YYDKDF (reference sequence). The CDR3 DNA is TGTGCCACCAGCAGTATGTCCAGGAACACTGAAGCTTTCTTT. Its protein is CATSSMSRNTEAFF.

The V gene is TRBV27, the J gene TRBJ2-1; the D is unclear. V lost 6 bases and J lost 7, with 13 bases in between. Germline-derived CDR1 and CDR2 are MNHEY and SMNVEV (reference sequence). CDR3 length: 13 amino acids. CDR3 residues: CASSITYLNEQFF. CDR3 sequence (DNA): TGTGCCAGCAGCATTACTTATTTGAATGAGCAGTTCTTC.

This clone has a handful of counts. The chain joins TRBV6-4 to TRBJ2-1, with 16 bases fitting TRBD2. V dropped 10 bases and J dropped 9; count of bases not matched to a gene: 12. This CDR3 has 16 amino acids. The germline V gene has CDR1 MRHNA and CDR2 SNTAGT. The chain's CDR3 is CATSGLAGGPFSEQFF. The CDR3 region has the DNA TGTGCCACCTCGGGACTAGCGGGAGGGCCCTTCAGTGAGCAGTTCTTC.

V and J are TRBV2 and TRBJ2-1; 10 nucleotides line up with TRBD2. Germline V gene data show CDR1 as SNHLY and CDR2 as FYNNEI. The CDR3 covers 16 residues. Germline trimming cut 2 bases from V and 6 bases from J; bases unmatched to any gene: 7. The DNA of the CDR3 is TGTGCCAGCAGTGAAACTAGCGGGATACCCTCCAATGAGCAGTTCTTC. This codes for CASSETSGIPSNEQFF. Variable domain in full (rest from reference TRBV2 and TRBJ2-1): EPEVTQTPSHQVTQMGQEVILRCVPISNHLYFYWYRQILGQKVEFLVSFYNNEISEKSEIFDDQFSVERPDGSNFTLKIRSTKLEDSAMYFCASSETSGIPSNEQFFGPGTRLTVL.

This chain connects TRBV11-2 to TRBJ1-1; D gene uncertain. CDR1 and CDR2 from the germline V gene are SGHAT and FQNNGV. The germline V and J ends were trimmed by 2 bases and 2 bases, with 0 bases remaining between them. The CDR3 runs 11 residues. CDR3 in DNA: TGTGCCAGCAGCTTAAACACTGAAGCTTTCTTT. Its translation: CASSLNTEAFF. Full variable domain (remainder filled in from reference TRBV11-2 and TRBJ1-1): EAGVAQSPRYKIIEKRQSVAFWCNPISGHATLYWYQQILGQGPKLLIQFQNNGVVDDSQLPKDRFSAERLKGVDSTLKIQPAKLEDSAVYLCASSLNTEAFFGQGTRLTVV.

The gene calls are TRBV19 and TRBJ1-1; 11 nucleotides align to TRBD1. CDR3 length: 14 residues. Germline-derived CDR1 and CDR2 are LNHDA and SQIVND (reference sequence). With V trimmed by 5 bases and J by 4 bases, 3 bases remained unmatched. This CDR3 reads CASSADRGLTEAFF. The CDR3 DNA reads as TGTGCCAGTAGTGCGGACAGGGGGCTCACTGAAGCTTTCTTT.

The V and J genes are TRBV11-3 and TRBJ2-3; D is tentatively TRBD1 or TRBD2 (5 bases each). Per the germline V gene, CDR1 is SGHNT and CDR2 is YENEEA. The CDR3 length is 14 residues. The germline V and J ends were trimmed by 1 base and 1 base, with 6 bases remaining between them. CDR3 in DNA: TGTGCCAGCAGCTTAGGAGGGGGCACAGATACGCAGTATTTT. Translation gives CASSLGGGTDTQYF.

The chain has TRBV27 and TRBJ2-1; D gene uncertain. Germline loops: CDR1 MNHEY, CDR2 SMNVEV (reference sequence). The V and J ends lost 1 base and 1 base respectively, with 11 bases between them. The CDR3 has 16 amino acids. CDR3 loop: CASSLWAPLSYNEQFF. The DNA for the CDR3 is TGTGCCAGCAGTTTATGGGCGCCACTTTCCTACAATGAGCAGTTCTTC.

This chain uses TRBV5-1 with TRBJ2-3, with D perhaps being TRBD1 or TRBD2 (5 bases each). The CDR3 is 15 residues long. Looked up from germline, CDR1 is SGHRS and CDR2 is YFSETQ. V lost 6 bases to trimming and J lost 4 bases, with 18 bases between them. CDR3 sequence reads: CASTEGSRTSDTQYF. The DNA of the CDR3 is TGCGCCAGCACTGAGGGGTCCCGGACATCAGATACGCAGTATTTT. Supplemented by reference TRBV5-1 and TRBJ2-3, the full variable domain reads KAGVTQTPRYLIKTRGQQVTLSCSPISGHRSVSWYQQTPGQGLQFLFEYFSETQRNKGNFPGRFSGRQFSNSRSEMNVSTLELGDSALYLCASTEGSRTSDTQYFGPGTRLTVL.

This chain connects TRBV2 to TRBJ2-3; D remains ambiguous. With 2 bases removed from V and 4 bases from J, the gap between germline ends came to 10 bases. The germline gives CDR1 SNHLY, CDR2 FYNNEI. This CDR3 spans 14 amino acids. CDR3 in amino acids: CASSERQRADTQYF. DNA for the CDR3: TGTGCCAGCAGTGAACGTCAGAGAGCAGATACGCAGTATTTT.

V usage is TRBV10-2 and J usage is TRBJ1-2; 7 nucleotides agree with TRBD1. CDR1 and CDR2 from the germline V gene are WSHSY and SAAADI. CDR3 length: 14 residues. J gave up 4 bases and V 0 bases, and 2 bases lay outside the gene matches. The CDR3 nucleotides read TGCGCCAGCAGTGAGTCGGCAGGGGGCTATGGCTACACCTTC. It specifies CASSESAGGYGYTF.

This chain uses TRBV27 with TRBJ1-5, with D maybe TRBD1 (6 bases). The CDR3 is 17 amino acids. The V end lost 5 bases, the J end lost 0 bases, and 17 bases lay between the germline ends. Germline V gene sequence: CDR1 MNHEY, CDR2 SMNVEV (reference sequence). The CDR3 coding sequence is TGTGCCAGCAGTACAGGGATCGGGACCTATAGCAATCAGCCCCAGCATTTT. This translates into CASSTGIGTYSNQPQHF.

Details on this clone: One end of the junction fails to match germline, which may point to a read error. V gene TRBV5-4 combines with J gene TRBJ1-5, with 10 bases fitting TRBD1. The CDR3 runs 13 residues. Germline-derived CDR1 and CDR2 are SGHNT and YYREEE (reference sequence). In DNA form, the CDR3 reads TGTGCCAGCAGTTTGGGACAGGGGCAGCCCCAGCATTTT. Translated: CASSLGQGQPQHF.

V is TRBV14 and J is TRBJ1-1; no definite D call. Germline V gives CDR1 SGHDN, CDR2 FVKESK. V was pared by 3 bases and J by 3 bases, with 17 bases between. CDR3 size: 16 residues. In DNA form, the CDR3 reads TGTGCCAGCAGCCAGACTTGGGAGGGCGTTGACACTGAAGCTTTCTTT. It specifies CASSQTWEGVDTEAFF.

This clone occurred once. For the CDR3, the DNA is TGTGCCAGCAGTTTCTTCGGACAGTCACTTAACAATGAGCAGTTCTTC. Encoded protein: CASSFFGQSLNNEQFF. This chain joins TRBV27 and TRBJ2-1; a weak D match, TRBD1 (6 bases). Between the trimmed V and J ends, which lost 3 bases and 5 bases, there was a span of 17 bases. This CDR3 spans 16 amino acids. The germline gives CDR1 MNHEY, CDR2 SMNVEV (reference sequence).